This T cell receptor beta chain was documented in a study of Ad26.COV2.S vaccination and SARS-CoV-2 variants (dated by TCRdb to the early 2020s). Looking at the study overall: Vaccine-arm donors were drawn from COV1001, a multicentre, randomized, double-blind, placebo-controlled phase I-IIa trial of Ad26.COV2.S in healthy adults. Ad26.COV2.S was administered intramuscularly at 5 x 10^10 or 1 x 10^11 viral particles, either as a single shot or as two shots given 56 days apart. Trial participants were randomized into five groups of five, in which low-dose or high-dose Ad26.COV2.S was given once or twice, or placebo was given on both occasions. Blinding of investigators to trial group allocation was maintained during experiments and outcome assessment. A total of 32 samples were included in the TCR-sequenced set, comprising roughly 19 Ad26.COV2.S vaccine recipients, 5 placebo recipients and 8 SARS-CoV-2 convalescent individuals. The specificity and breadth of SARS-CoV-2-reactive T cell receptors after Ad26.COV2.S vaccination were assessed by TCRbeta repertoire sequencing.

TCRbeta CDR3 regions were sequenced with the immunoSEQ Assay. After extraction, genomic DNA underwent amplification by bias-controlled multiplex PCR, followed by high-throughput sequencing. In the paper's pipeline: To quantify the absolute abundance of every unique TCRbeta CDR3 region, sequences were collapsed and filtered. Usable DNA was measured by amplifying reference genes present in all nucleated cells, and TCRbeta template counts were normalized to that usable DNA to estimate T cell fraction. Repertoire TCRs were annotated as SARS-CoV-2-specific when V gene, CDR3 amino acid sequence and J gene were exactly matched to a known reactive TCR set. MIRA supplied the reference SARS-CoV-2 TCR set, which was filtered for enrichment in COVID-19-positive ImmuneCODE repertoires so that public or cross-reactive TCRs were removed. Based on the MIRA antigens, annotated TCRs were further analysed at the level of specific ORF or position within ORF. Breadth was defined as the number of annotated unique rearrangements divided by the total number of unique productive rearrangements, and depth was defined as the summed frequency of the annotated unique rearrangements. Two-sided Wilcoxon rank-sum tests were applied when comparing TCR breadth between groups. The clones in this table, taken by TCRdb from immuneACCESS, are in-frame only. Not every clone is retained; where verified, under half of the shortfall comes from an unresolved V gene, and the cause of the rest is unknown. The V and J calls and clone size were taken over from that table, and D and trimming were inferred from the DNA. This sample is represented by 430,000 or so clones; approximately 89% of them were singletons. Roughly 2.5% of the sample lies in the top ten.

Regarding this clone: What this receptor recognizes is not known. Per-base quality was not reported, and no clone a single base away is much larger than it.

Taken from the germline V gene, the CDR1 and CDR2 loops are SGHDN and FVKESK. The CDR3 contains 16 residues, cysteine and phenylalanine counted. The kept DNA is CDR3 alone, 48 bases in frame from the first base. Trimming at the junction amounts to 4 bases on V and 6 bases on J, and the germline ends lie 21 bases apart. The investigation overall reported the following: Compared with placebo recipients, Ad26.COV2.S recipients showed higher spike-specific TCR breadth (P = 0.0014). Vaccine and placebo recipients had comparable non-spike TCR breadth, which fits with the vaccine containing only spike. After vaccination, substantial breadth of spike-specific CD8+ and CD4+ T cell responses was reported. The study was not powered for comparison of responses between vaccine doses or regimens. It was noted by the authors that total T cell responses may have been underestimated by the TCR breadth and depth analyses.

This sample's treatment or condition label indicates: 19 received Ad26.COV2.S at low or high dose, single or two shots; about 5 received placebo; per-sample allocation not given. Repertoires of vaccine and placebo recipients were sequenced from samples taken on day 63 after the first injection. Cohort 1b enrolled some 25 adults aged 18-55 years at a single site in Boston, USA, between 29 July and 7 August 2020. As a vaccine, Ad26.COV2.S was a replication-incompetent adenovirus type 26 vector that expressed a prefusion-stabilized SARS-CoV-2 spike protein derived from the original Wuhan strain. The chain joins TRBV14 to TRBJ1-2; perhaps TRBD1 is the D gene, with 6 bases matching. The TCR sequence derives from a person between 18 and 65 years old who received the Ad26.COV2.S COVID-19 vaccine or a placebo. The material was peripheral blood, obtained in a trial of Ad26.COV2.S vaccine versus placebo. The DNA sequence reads TGTGCCAGCAGCCGAGGACTCGGACAGTCTCTCGATGGCTACACCTTC. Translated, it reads CASSRGLGQSLDGYTF.